The present T cell receptor beta chain was sequenced within a study of cytomegalovirus exposure and HLA in healthy donors. Background on the study: There were over 350 genotyped donors. Of these, 75% to 90% fell in the genetic ancestry cluster associated with self-reported Caucasian donors. The study's findings and limits: Most CMV-associated TCR beta chains were later found to appear HLA-restricted. Later analysis suggested links between common viral pathogens and several top significant clusters. In an earlier analysis, most TCR beta V segments were productive about 87% or about 30% of the time.

In the PCR, 60 Vbeta and 13 Jbeta primers were used. The method was immunoSEQ multiplex PCR; TCRdb's version includes in-frame clones alone and lacks a portion of them. The table records approximately 150,000 clones, 60% to 80% of them present only once. Remarks on this clone: As yet, its antigen is unknown.

Looked up from germline, CDR1 is SGHRS and CDR2 is YFSETQ. Losses at the gene ends were 0 bases for V and 1 base for J; bases not matched to a gene: 4. CDR3 length: 15 amino acids. The sample was PBMCs. The chain carries TRBV5-1 and TRBJ2-7; 7 bases are a match to TRBD1. This TCR was recovered from a woman aged 50 to 65 in good health and CMV-seropositive. CDR3 nucleotide sequence: TGCGCCAGCAGCTTGGGGACAGGTATATCCTACGAGCAGTACTTC. This translates into CASSLGTGISYEQYF.